These 27 T cell receptor beta chains were sequenced from one sample in a study of T cell repertoires in cytomegalovirus infection. These receptors lack a known antigen. TCRdb re-derived calls from the reads in MiXCR, one entry per CDR3 protein. Among about 68,000 distinct CDR3 sequences listed, roughly 20% were seen once. The sequencing input was PBMCs, sequenced either directly or after in vitro stimulation (not recorded which). Receptor source: a human donor in good health (CMV status not recorded). Some clones in this sample may be carry-over from other donors' samples.

The J gene is TRBJ1-4, the V gene TRBV7-2, with D uncertain. The CDR3 extends over 12 amino acids. V shed 3 bases and J shed 10 bases, with 9 bases lying between them. Germline values: CDR1 SGHTA, CDR2 FQGNSA. In nucleotides, the CDR3 is TGTGCCAGCAGCTTGGATCACGGAAAACTGTTTTTT. The encoded protein is CASSLDHGKLFF. The complete variable domain, with remaining parts taken from reference TRBV7-2 and TRBJ1-4, reads GAGVSQSPSNKVTEKGKDVELRCDPISGHTALYWYRQSLGQGLEFLIYFQGNSAPDKSGLPSDRFSAERTGGSVSTLTIQRTQQEDSAVYLCASSLDHGKLFFGSGTQLSVL.

This rearrangement joins TRBV7-6 to TRBJ2-1, with 7 bases that match TRBD1. The CDR3 covers 15 residues. CDR1 SGHVS and CDR2 FNYEAQ come from the germline V gene. V was pared by 2 bases and J by 8 bases, with 9 bases of the junction left unmatched. CDR3 residues: CASSLSSTGWHEQFF. DNA of the CDR3: TGTGCCAGCAGCTTATCCTCGACAGGGTGGCATGAGCAGTTCTTC.

This chain connects TRBV7-9 to TRBJ1-2; D unclear. Trimming pared 5 bases from V and 11 bases from J, leaving 3 bases between. The germline CDR1 and CDR2 sequences are SEHNR and FQNEAQ (reference sequence). This CDR3 contains 8 residues. The DNA for the CDR3 is TGTGCCAGCAGCCCTTACACCTTC. This gives the protein CASSPYTF.

The sample holds a few counts of this clonotype. The gene calls are TRBV18 and TRBJ2-1; D may match TRBD1 or TRBD2 (6 bases each). The length of the CDR3 is 14 residues. The V gene lost 6 bases and the J gene lost 8 bases, with 17 bases spanning the gap. Germline V gene data show CDR1 as KGHSH and CDR2 as LQKENI. The CDR3 is CASSTGPREDEQFF. The CDR3 DNA reads as TGTGCCAGCTCCACAGGGCCCAGGGAGGATGAGCAGTTCTTC.

This clonotype has a handful of counts. The V and J genes are TRBV6-5 and TRBJ1-1, with 8 positions matching TRBD1. Germline CDR1 is MNHEY and CDR2 is SVGAGI. The CDR3 is 15 amino acids. Trimming at V came to 5 bases and at J to 4 bases, leaving 9 bases not matched to a gene. CDR3 loop: CASSPHEQGGTEAFF. Here the CDR3 DNA reads TGTGCCAGCAGTCCCCACGAACAGGGGGGCACTGAAGCTTTCTTT.

The chain employs TRBV7-8 and TRBJ2-5, with TRBD2 as a possible D gene (5 bases). The germline gives CDR1 SGHVS, CDR2 FQNEAQ. The V end was cut by 2 bases, the J end by 5 bases, with 6 bases between. This CDR3 spans 12 amino acids. The CDR3 is CASSLRGETQYF. Here the CDR3 DNA reads TGTGCCAGCAGCTTAAGAGGGGAGACCCAGTACTTC.

This clonotype was observed many times. This chain's CDR3 is CASSSRTSGTDTQYF. The CDR3 DNA reads as TGTGCCAGCAGCTCCCGGACTAGCGGCACAGATACGCAGTATTTT. The chain has TRBV7-2 and TRBJ2-3; TRBD2 matches 9 bases. V was clipped by 4 bases and J by 1 base; unmatched bases: 3. The CDR3 extends over 15 amino acids. CDR1 is SGHTA, CDR2 FQGNSA, per germline.

A few counts support this clonotype. The chain has TRBV6-2 or TRBV6-3 and TRBJ2-7; 9 nucleotides agree with TRBD2. V was pared by 4 bases and J by 0 bases, with 7 bases of the junction left unmatched. Germline V CDR1 and CDR2: MNHEY, SVGEGT. The CDR3 length is 16 residues. Written as DNA, the CDR3 is TGTGCCAGCAGTTTCTCTAGCGGGACCAGCTCCTACGAGCAGTACGTC. It encodes CASSFSSGTSSYEQYV.

This clonotype was seen a handful of times. The V and J genes are TRBV6-1 and TRBJ2-5; D might be TRBD1 (6 bases). Per the germline V gene, CDR1 is MNHNS and CDR2 is SASEGT. Trimming left V 0 bases short and J 3 bases short, with 8 bases between. This CDR3 is built from 14 residues. Here the CDR3 reads CASSEAQGKETQYF. The CDR3 DNA follows: TGTGCCAGCAGTGAAGCGCAGGGGAAAGAGACCCAGTACTTC.

This clonotype showed up just a few times. The V gene is TRBV12-3 or TRBV12-4, the J gene TRBJ1-3, with 8 nucleotides matching TRBD1. V gave up 6 bases and J gave up 6 bases; unmatched junction bases: 13. The CDR3 runs to 16 residues. Here the CDR3 reads CASSFRVGQGANTIYF. For the CDR3, the DNA is TGTGCCAGCAGCTTCCGCGTAGGGCAGGGGGCAAACACCATATATTTT.

CDR3 coding DNA: TGTGCCAGCAGCCGAGGAGGGCCGGGGAATGAGCAGTTCTTC. It translates to CASSRGGPGNEQFF. The rearrangement links TRBV5-4 to TRBJ2-1; D is perhaps TRBD2 (6 bases). This CDR3 is built from 14 residues. Germline V gene lookup returns CDR1 SGHNT and CDR2 YYREEE (reference sequence). Deletions cut 4 bases from V and 7 bases from J, with 15 bases between.

Only a few counts were recorded for this clonotype. The rearrangement joins TRBV11-3 to TRBJ2-3; TRBD2 matches 11 bases. The CDR3 spans 17 residues. CDR1 and CDR2 (germline): SGHNT, YENEEA. V lost 5 bases, J lost 0 bases, and 7 bases stayed unmatched. CDR3 in DNA: TGTGCCAGCAGCCCGAAGACTAGCGGGGTTAGCACAGATACGCAGTATTTT. Amino acid sequence: CASSPKTSGVSTDTQYF.

The chain carries TRBV10-3 and TRBJ1-5, with 10 bases identical to TRBD1. The CDR3 is 15 residues long. The V gene's germline CDR1 is ENHRY and CDR2 SYGVKD. V shed 2 bases and J 6 bases; nucleotides not matched to a gene: 4. The chain's CDR3 is CAISEDRGLVQPQHF. Here the CDR3 DNA reads TGTGCCATCAGTGAGGACAGGGGGCTGGTTCAGCCCCAGCATTTT.

This clonotype has ten or more counts. This chain connects TRBV11-3 to TRBJ1-1, with 7 bases that match TRBD1. The CDR3 loop spans 13 amino acids. J gave up 5 bases and V 7 bases, and 7 bases lay outside the gene matches. The V gene's germline CDR1 is SGHNT and CDR2 YENEEA. CDR3 region: CASNPRGETEAFF. DNA of the CDR3: TGTGCCAGCAACCCCAGGGGGGAGACTGAAGCTTTCTTT.

This clonotype was counted ten times or more. This rearrangement joins TRBV7-6 to TRBJ1-1; tentatively, D is TRBD1 (6 bases). Germline CDR1 reads SGHVS; CDR2 reads FNYEAQ. The length of the CDR3 is 16 residues. V lost 5 bases to trimming and J lost 4 bases, with 20 bases between them. CDR3 nucleotide sequence: TGTGCCAGCAGCCCCGCGGTTGCGGGGGGCGGCACTGAAGCTTTCTTT. It encodes CASSPAVAGGGTEAFF.

This chain joins TRBV6-6 and TRBJ2-2; TRBD2 matches 9 bases. Germline-derived CDR1 and CDR2 are MNHNY and SVGAGI (reference sequence). Trimming at V came to 1 base and at J to 6 bases, leaving 6 bases not matched to a gene. The length of the CDR3 is 16 residues. The CDR3 DNA is TGTGCCAGCAGTTACTGGACTAGCGTCATCCCCGGGGAGCTGTTTTTT. Translating gives CASSYWTSVIPGELFF.

The gene calls are TRBV20-1 and TRBJ1-4; tentative D call: TRBD1 (6 bases). V lost 6 bases and J lost 5, with 22 bases in between. The CDR3 has 16 amino acids. Germline V gene lookup returns CDR1 DFQATT and CDR2 SNEGSKA (reference sequence). The DNA of the CDR3 is TGCAGTGCCACTTCCCCCCTGACAGGTTTAAATGAAAAACTGTTTTTT. This gives the protein CSATSPLTGLNEKLFF.

The chain links TRBV19 to TRBJ1-2; 9 positions agree with TRBD1. This CDR3 is 13 amino acids long. CDR1 and CDR2 (germline): LNHDA, SQIVND (reference sequence). Germline trimming cut 7 bases from V and 3 bases from J; bases unmatched to any gene: 3. CDR3: CASMRQGDYGYTF. The CDR3 nucleotides are TGTGCCAGTATGCGACAGGGGGACTATGGCTACACCTTC.

The rearrangement uses TRBV12-3 or TRBV12-4 and TRBJ1-1, with a tentative D call TRBD1 (6 bases). This CDR3 is built from 14 residues. V lost 8 bases, J lost 2 bases, and 15 bases lay in between. The CDR3 loop reads CASVQPGQNTEAFF. CDR3 bases: TGTGCCAGCGTTCAACCGGGACAAAACACTGAAGCTTTCTTT.

CDR3 amino acids: CATSGVWHEQFF. The CDR3 coding sequence is TGTGCCACCAGCGGTGTTTGGCATGAGCAGTTCTTC. This rearrangement joins TRBV15 to TRBJ2-1; D uncertain. The CDR3 is 12 residues long. Trimming left V 5 bases short and J 8 bases short, with 10 bases between. Germline loops: CDR1 LNHNV, CDR2 YYDKDF (reference sequence).

The chain has TRBV19 and TRBJ2-5; TRBD2 matches 8 bases. This CDR3 comprises 15 residues. Per the germline V gene, CDR1 is LNHDA and CDR2 is SQIVND (reference sequence). V shed 4 bases and J 5 bases; nucleotides not matched to a gene: 9. The CDR3 loop is CASSTGLRGGETQYF. The CDR3 DNA reads TGTGCCAGTAGTACGGGCCTTCGGGGGGGGGAGACCCAGTACTTC.

The V call is TRBV7-9, the J call TRBJ2-3; 7 positions match TRBD1. The CDR3 is 14 amino acids. The trim removed 5 bases at V and 2 bases at J, leaving 4 bases unmatched. Germline V gene data show CDR1 as SEHNR and CDR2 as FQNEAQ (reference sequence). This chain's CDR3 is CASSQGQYTDTQYF. CDR3 nucleotide sequence: TGTGCCAGCAGCCAGGGACAGTACACAGATACGCAGTATTTT.

This chain joins TRBV9 and TRBJ2-7, with 10 positions matching TRBD2. Losses at the gene ends were 2 bases for V and 2 bases for J; bases not matched to a gene: 7. Germline CDR1 reads SGDLS; CDR2 reads YYNGEE. The CDR3 is 16 amino acids. The CDR3 protein is CASSVAASGSPYEQYF. The CDR3, as DNA: TGTGCCAGCAGCGTTGCCGCTAGCGGGAGTCCCTACGAGCAGTACTTC.

CDR3 region: CASSLGEINYGYTF. The CDR3 DNA follows: TGTGCCAGCAGCTTAGGGGAGATTAACTATGGCTACACCTTC. The rearrangement joins TRBV11-2 to TRBJ1-2; no reliable D call. Trimming removed 1 base at V and 1 base at J, with 7 bases between. The germline V gene has CDR1 SGHAT and CDR2 FQNNGV. The CDR3 totals 14 residues.

The chain uses TRBV3-1 and TRBJ2-4; 9 bases align to TRBD2. Losses at the gene ends were 0 bases for V and 7 bases for J; bases not matched to a gene: 10. Per germline, CDR1 LGHDT and CDR2 YNNKEL (reference sequence). The CDR3 spans 17 residues. CDR3 region: CASSQDQFRGRANIQYF. As DNA, the CDR3 is TGTGCCAGCAGCCAAGATCAATTCCGCGGGAGGGCTAACATTCAGTACTTC.

V and J are TRBV24-1 and TRBJ1-1; 7 bases are a match to TRBD1. The junction had 2 bases not matched to a gene; V was cut back by 9 bases and J by 5 bases. The CDR3 has 11 residues. CDR1 and CDR2 from the germline V gene are KGHDR and SFDVKD. The CDR3 is CATQGGTEAFF. The CDR3 DNA reads TGTGCCACCCAGGGGGGAACTGAAGCTTTCTTT.

This clonotype appeared a few times. The V and J genes are TRBV12-3 or TRBV12-4 and TRBJ2-1; D may be TRBD1 (6 bases). The CDR3 consists of 17 residues. Trimming shortened V by 3 bases and J by 6 bases, and 21 bases separated the two germline ends. The CDR3 sequence: CASSFATGTYTTNEQFF. Here the CDR3 DNA reads TGTGCCAGCAGTTTCGCTACCGGGACATATACAACCAATGAGCAGTTCTTC.